This T cell receptor (beta chain) was retrieved from a study of T cell clonality in common variable immunodeficiency. The V gene end was trimmed by 7 bases and the J gene end by 5 bases; junction bases not matched to a gene: 3. The CDR3 contains 12 residues. Germline CDR1 is DFQATT and CDR2 is SNEGSKA (reference sequence). This clone occurred many times. Its matching antigen is unknown. The read falls 3 residues short of the CDR3 end, and the missing part is taken from the germline J gene. Assay: immunoSEQ multiplex PCR; the TCRdb copy retains only in-frame clones and omits some. The data show 50,000 to 60,000 clones, none appearing only once, with over 0.8% held by the ten largest. Broader study findings: Reportedly, TCR beta sequences from common variable immunodeficiency showed fewer deletions and N-nucleotide insertions. CVID subjects shared fewer TCRbeta clones than healthy controls did. TCRbeta clonality was increased in CVID versus healthy controls.

Sequences were obtained from peripheral blood mononuclear cells. The rearrangement joins TRBV20-1 to TRBJ2-1, with TRBD1 matching 9 bases. This sequence originates from a person aged 18 to 70 in good health. The covered CDR3 bases are TGCAGTGTCGGGACAGGGCACAATGAG. Its protein product is CSVGTGHNE. The CDR3, in full, reads CSVGTGHNEQFF.